This TCR beta chain was observed in a study of T-cell reconstitution after alpha-beta-depleted transplantation in children. Molecular barcoding with unique molecular identifiers was used for the TCRbeta library. Using its own MiXCR run on the PCR reads, TCRdb lists one record per CDR3 protein. Of some 440,000 distinct CDR3 sequences in the sample, 16% are singletons; the top ten hold about 32%. Study-level findings and limits: T-cell counts and diversity at one year following transplant were attributed mainly to newly produced T cells.

The CDR3 runs to 13 residues. Between the trimmed V and J ends, which lost 2 bases and 4 bases, there was a span of 8 bases. CDR1 is SGHVS and CDR2 is FNYEAQ in the germline V gene. This clonotype was observed a few times. The antigen is undetermined. The genes are TRBV7-6 and TRBJ1-1; D not certain. The TCR comes from a boy younger than two who had a stem cell transplant for Wiskott-Aldrich syndrome, so the T cells may come from the graft donor. The sample was PBMCs, mostly from graft donor cells, taken 360 days after TCRalphabeta/CD19-depleted stem cell transplant. The CDR3 sequence is CASSLPQVTEAFF. CDR3 coding DNA: TGTGCCAGCAGCTTACCTCAGGTCACTGAAGCTTTCTTT. Variable domain in full (rest from reference TRBV7-6 and TRBJ1-1): GAGVSQSPRYKVTKRGQDVALRCDPISGHVSLYWYRQALGQGPEFLTYFNYEAQQDKSGLPNDRFSAERPEGSISTLTIQRTEQRDSAMYRCASSLPQVTEAFFGQGTRLTVV.